These 9 T cell receptor beta chains originate from one sample sequenced in a study of regulatory T cells in long-lasting Graves disease. Time point indicated: persistent/refractory GD, antithyroid drugs over 5 years with positive TRAb. PBMC RNA served as the TCR library source. Library construction for TCR beta used iRepertoire HTBI primers and Arm-PCR of CDR3 regions. TCRdb itself ran the multiplex PCR reads through MiXCR, one entry per CDR3 protein. Found here are over 650,000 distinct CDR3 sequences, 25% to 35% of them singletons; the top ten hold 42%. The specimen was peripheral blood mononuclear cells (PBMCs), collected when the disease was refractory, from a patient treated with antithyroid drugs. The source of these receptors is a female donor with Graves disease.

Note on this clonotype: A read error is possible here, since a much larger clone lies one base away. V gene TRBV12-3 or TRBV12-4 combines with J gene TRBJ1-1; 9 nucleotides agree with TRBD1. The CDR3 has 15 residues. The CDR3 DNA reads TGTGCCACACGACATCAGGGACAGGGACTCTTAGAAGCTTCCTTT. It specifies CATRHQGQGLLEASF.

This chain joins TRBV15 and TRBJ1-5, with D hard to call. Trimming removed 0 bases from V and 2 bases from J, with 8 bases in between. Germline assignment: CDR1 LNHNV and CDR2 YYDKDF (reference sequence). This CDR3 spans 15 amino acids. CDR3 in amino acids: CATSRDLVGNQPQHF. The CDR3 bases are TGTGCCACCAGCAGAGATCTGGTTGGCAATCAGCCCCAGCATTTT. Complete variable domain (other parts from reference TRBV15 and TRBJ1-5): DAMVIQNPRYQVTQFGKPVTLSCSQTLNHNVMYWYQQKSSQAPKLLFHYYDKDFNNEADTPDNFQSRRPNTSFCFLDIRSPGLGDTAMYLCATSRDLVGNQPQHFGDGTRLSIL.

This chain connects TRBV24-1 to TRBJ1-4; the D is unclear. CDR3 size: 16 residues. Trimming left V 2 bases short and J 2 bases short, with 11 bases between. Germline V gene lookup returns CDR1 KGHDR and CDR2 SFDVKD. The chain's CDR3 is CATSDWLDRTNEKLFF. The CDR3 DNA follows: TGTGCCACCAGTGATTGGCTGGACCGTACTAATGAAAAACTGTTTTTT.

The J gene is TRBJ2-7, the V gene TRBV5-1; 12 bases are a match to TRBD2. V lost 5 bases, J lost 4 bases, and 7 bases stayed unmatched. Germline loops: CDR1 SGHRS, CDR2 YFSETQ. This CDR3 is built from 15 residues. The CDR3 loop is CASRILAGGGYEQYF. CDR3 bases: TGCGCCAGCAGAATCCTAGCGGGAGGGGGGTACGAGCAGTACTTC.

This clonotype was seen more than once but under ten times. The chain carries TRBV15 and TRBJ1-2, with no clear D. The CDR3 length is 15 residues. Deletions cut 1 base from V and 4 bases from J, with 13 bases between. CDR1 is LNHNV and CDR2 is YYDKDF in the germline V gene (reference sequence). The CDR3 nucleotides read TGTGCCACCAGCAGAGGAGACCGGGCCTCCTATGGCTACACCTTC. It specifies CATSRGDRASYGYTF.

This clonotype was seen at least ten times. J is TRBJ1-1 and V is TRBV2; D is ambiguous. The V gene lost 7 bases and the J gene lost 0 bases, with 6 bases spanning the gap. Germline CDR1 is SNHLY and CDR2 is FYNNEI. The CDR3 sequence is 12 residues long. CDR3 residues: CASKRLNTEAFF. The CDR3 DNA reads as TGTGCCAGCAAGCGATTGAACACTGAAGCTTTCTTT.

In this sample, this clonotype turned up a few times. The V call is TRBV20-1, the J call TRBJ1-5, with 7 positions matching TRBD1. Trimming took 1 base from V and 6 from J; bases not matched to a gene: 3. The CDR3 is made up of 13 amino acids. Germline CDR1 reads DFQATT; CDR2 reads SNEGSKA (reference sequence). CDR3 in DNA: TGCAGTGCTAGAGTGGGGGACAGTCAGCCCCAGCATTTT. It yields the protein CSARVGDSQPQHF.

Here the CDR3 DNA reads TGTGCCAGCAGTGAGCTTCAGCCCCAGCATTTT. It encodes CASSELQPQHF. The chain is built from TRBV6-1 and TRBJ1-5; D remains unclear. Per the germline V gene, CDR1 is MNHNS and CDR2 is SASEGT. V lost 3 bases to trimming and J lost 6 bases, with 3 bases between them. The CDR3 length is 11 residues.

This clonotype showed up many times. V gene TRBV12-3 or TRBV12-4 combines with J gene TRBJ1-1; TRBD1 aligns across 7 bases. The CDR3 has 16 residues. V trimming: 5 bases; J trimming: 1 base; junction bases outside the gene matches: 10. Here the CDR3 reads CASSPRRGQPNTEAFF. The CDR3 DNA follows: TGTGCCAGCAGTCCCCGACGGGGACAGCCGAACACTGAAGCTTTCTTT.